The rows below give T cell receptor beta chains drawn from one sample of a study of T cells after somatic rescue of genetic block. Data came from immunoSEQ multiplex PCR; TCRdb stores just in-frame clones and leaves some out. The data show roughly 120,000 clones, 90% to 95% seen once. The specimen sequenced was peripheral blood mononuclear cells (PBMCs). These receptor sequences come from a woman younger than 30. Both conserved end residues are part of each CDR3. The order of the fields is V gene, clone size, J gene, D gene, CDR3 length, CDR3 protein, CDR3 DNA. The D gene is left open where the match is weak. Rows may omit the clone size; those that give it use once, few, many or a size class.

V gene: TRBV29-1
clone size: -
J gene: TRBJ2-3
D gene: -
CDR3 length: 14
CDR3 protein: CSVGNRVGADTQYF
CDR3 DNA: TGCAGCGTTGGGAACAGGGTTGGCGCAGATACGCAGTATTTT

V gene: TRBV23-1
clone size: -
J gene: TRBJ2-5
D gene: -
CDR3 length: 16
CDR3 protein: CASSPQVRGAFESQYF
CDR3 DNA: TGCGCCAGCAGTCCCCAGGTAAGGGGTGCGTTCGAGAGCCAGTACTTC

V gene: TRBV18
clone size: -
J gene: TRBJ2-1
D gene: TRBD2
CDR3 length: 16
CDR3 protein: CASSPLPSGANNEQFF
CDR3 DNA: TGTGCCAGCTCACCCCTCCCTAGCGGGGCTAACAATGAGCAGTTCTTC

V gene: TRBV6-5
clone size: -
J gene: TRBJ2-2
D gene: TRBD1
CDR3 length: 14
CDR3 protein: CASRKTGSGGELFF
CDR3 DNA: TGTGCCAGCAGAAAGACAGGGAGCGGCGGGGAGCTGTTTTTT

V gene: TRBV23-1
clone size: once
J gene: TRBJ2-7
D gene: -
CDR3 length: 12
CDR3 protein: CANIGKSYEQYF
CDR3 DNA: TGCGCCAACATAGGGAAATCCTACGAGCAGTACTTC

V gene: TRBV5-1
clone size: -
J gene: TRBJ1-2
D gene: TRBD1
CDR3 length: 13
CDR3 protein: CASSPTGGRGYTF
CDR3 DNA: TGCGCCAGCAGCCCGACAGGGGGCCGTGGCTACACCTTC

V gene: TRBV18
clone size: -
J gene: TRBJ1-4
D gene: TRBD1
CDR3 length: 14
CDR3 protein: CASSHGQDSEKLFF
CDR3 DNA: TGTGCCAGCTCCCACGGACAGGACTCCGAAAAACTGTTTTTT

V gene: TRBV25-1
clone size: -
J gene: TRBJ2-3
D gene: TRBD1
CDR3 length: 17
CDR3 protein: CASSDHTATGETDTQYF
CDR3 DNA: TGTGCCAGCAGTGATCACACGGCGACAGGGGAAACAGATACGCAGTATTTT

V gene: TRBV7-9
clone size: once
J gene: TRBJ1-2
D gene: -
CDR3 length: 12
CDR3 protein: CASSLRTEYYTF
CDR3 DNA: TGTGCCAGCAGCCTGAGGACGGAGTACTACACCTTC

V gene: TRBV7-3
clone size: -
J gene: TRBJ2-2
D gene: -
CDR3 length: 14
CDR3 protein: CASSLTTNTGELFF
CDR3 DNA: TGTGCCAGCAGCCTAACAACGAACACCGGGGAGCTGTTTTTT

V gene: TRBV9
clone size: once
J gene: TRBJ1-4
D gene: -
CDR3 length: 16
CDR3 protein: CASSAATGGANEKLFF
CDR3 DNA: TGTGCCAGCAGCGCTGCCACCGGGGGGGCTAATGAAAAACTGTTTTTT

V gene: TRBV4-3
clone size: -
J gene: TRBJ2-1
D gene: -
CDR3 length: 18
CDR3 protein: CASSQEPPRQGKGDEQFF
CDR3 DNA: TGCGCCAGCAGCCAAGAGCCACCGAGGCAGGGGAAGGGCGATGAGCAGTTCTTC

V gene: TRBV5-1
clone size: -
J gene: TRBJ2-5
D gene: TRBD2
CDR3 length: 18
CDR3 protein: CASSLEGYSGGGQETQYF
CDR3 DNA: TGCGCCAGCAGCTTGGAGGGTTACAGCGGGGGAGGTCAAGAGACCCAGTACTTC

V gene: TRBV7-9
clone size: -
J gene: TRBJ1-1
D gene: -
CDR3 length: 14
CDR3 protein: CASSSGQPHTEAFF
CDR3 DNA: TGTGCCAGCAGCTCTGGACAGCCTCACACTGAAGCTTTCTTT

V gene: TRBV28
clone size: -
J gene: TRBJ1-6
D gene: -
CDR3 length: 16
CDR3 protein: CASSLLQESDNSPLHF
CDR3 DNA: TGTGCCAGCAGTTTATTACAAGAATCCGATAATTCACCCCTCCACTTT

V gene: TRBV28
clone size: once
J gene: TRBJ1-6
D gene: TRBD1
CDR3 length: 19
CDR3 protein: CASSTGTGGQGSYNSPLHF
CDR3 DNA: TGTGCCAGCAGTACCGGGACAGGGGGCCAGGGCTCCTATAATTCACCCCTCCACTTT

V gene: TRBV11-2
clone size: -
J gene: TRBJ1-5
D gene: -
CDR3 length: 13
CDR3 protein: CASSLEGVQPQHF
CDR3 DNA: TGTGCCAGCAGCTTAGAAGGCGTGCAGCCCCAGCATTTT

V gene: TRBV4-3
clone size: -
J gene: TRBJ2-3
D gene: -
CDR3 length: 14
CDR3 protein: CASSQGGAPHTQYF
CDR3 DNA: TGCGCCAGCAGCCAAGGGGGAGCGCCTCATACGCAGTATTTT

V gene: TRBV27
clone size: -
J gene: TRBJ2-7
D gene: TRBD1
CDR3 length: 13
CDR3 protein: CASSPRTGAEQYF
CDR3 DNA: TGTGCCAGCAGTCCGAGGACAGGGGCCGAGCAGTACTTC

V gene: TRBV4-3
clone size: -
J gene: TRBJ2-2
D gene: TRBD1
CDR3 length: 16
CDR3 protein: CASSQRLGQGTGELFF
CDR3 DNA: TGCGCCAGCAGCCAAAGGTTGGGACAGGGGACCGGGGAGCTGTTTTTT

V gene: TRBV7-6
clone size: -
J gene: TRBJ2-7
D gene: TRBD1
CDR3 length: 19
CDR3 protein: CASSGGPGQGEYFSYEQYF
CDR3 DNA: TGTGCCAGCAGCGGGGGGCCGGGACAGGGGGAATACTTCTCCTACGAGCAGTACTTC

V gene: TRBV4-1
clone size: once
J gene: TRBJ1-6
D gene: -
CDR3 length: 15
CDR3 protein: CASSSHLDGHSPLHF
CDR3 DNA: TGCGCCAGCAGCTCTCACCTTGACGGACATTCACCCCTCCACTTT

V gene: TRBV9
clone size: -
J gene: TRBJ1-1
D gene: TRBD1
CDR3 length: 14
CDR3 protein: CASSGGQGGTEAFF
CDR3 DNA: TGTGCCAGCAGCGGGGGACAGGGGGGCACTGAAGCTTTCTTT

V gene: TRBV19
clone size: -
J gene: TRBJ2-6
D gene: -
CDR3 length: 15
CDR3 protein: CASSIAGSGANVLTF
CDR3 DNA: TGTGCCAGTAGTATAGCGGGCTCTGGGGCCAACGTCCTGACTTTC

V gene: TRBV13
clone size: -
J gene: TRBJ2-5
D gene: -
CDR3 length: 14
CDR3 protein: CASSSAVYQETQYF
CDR3 DNA: TGTGCCAGCAGCTCAGCAGTGTACCAAGAGACCCAGTACTTC

V gene: TRBV5-4
clone size: -
J gene: TRBJ2-5
D gene: -
CDR3 length: 15
CDR3 protein: CASSLARDYQETQYF
CDR3 DNA: TGTGCCAGCAGCTTGGCGCGGGACTACCAAGAGACCCAGTACTTC

V gene: TRBV6-5
clone size: -
J gene: TRBJ1-2
D gene: TRBD1
CDR3 length: 15
CDR3 protein: CASRGSGTGPGGYTF
CDR3 DNA: TGTGCCAGCAGGGGATCCGGGACAGGTCCCGGGGGCTACACCTTC

V gene: TRBV14
clone size: -
J gene: TRBJ1-2
D gene: -
CDR3 length: 13
CDR3 protein: CASSQFEGSGYTF
CDR3 DNA: TGTGCCAGCAGCCAATTTGAGGGGAGTGGCTACACCTTC

V gene: TRBV11-2
clone size: -
J gene: TRBJ2-5
D gene: TRBD2
CDR3 length: 15
CDR3 protein: CASSSQRGGRETQYF
CDR3 DNA: TGTGCCAGCAGCTCTCAGCGGGGGGGCCGAGAGACCCAGTACTTC

V gene: TRBV2
clone size: -
J gene: TRBJ2-5
D gene: TRBD1
CDR3 length: 16
CDR3 protein: CASSPTLLGHRGTQYF
CDR3 DNA: TGTGCCAGCAGTCCCACTCTACTAGGCCACAGGGGGACCCAGTACTTC

V gene: TRBV25-1
clone size: -
J gene: TRBJ1-1
D gene: -
CDR3 length: 8
CDR3 protein: CATPEAFF
CDR3 DNA: TGTGCCACCCCGGAAGCTTTCTTT

V gene: TRBV6-1
clone size: -
J gene: TRBJ2-1
D gene: -
CDR3 length: 12
CDR3 protein: CASTPGSNEQFF
CDR3 DNA: TGTGCCAGCACCCCCGGCAGCAATGAGCAGTTCTTC

V gene: TRBV28
clone size: -
J gene: TRBJ1-2
D gene: -
CDR3 length: 12
CDR3 protein: CASSLGGYGYTF
CDR3 DNA: TGTGCCAGCAGTTTGGGTGGCTATGGCTACACCTTC

V gene: TRBV4-3
clone size: -
J gene: TRBJ1-4
D gene: -
CDR3 length: 15
CDR3 protein: CASSQDGRGNEKLFF
CDR3 DNA: TGCGCCAGCAGCCAAGATGGCAGGGGTAATGAAAAACTGTTTTTT

V gene: TRBV14
clone size: -
J gene: TRBJ1-1
D gene: -
CDR3 length: 15
CDR3 protein: CASSQERQVKPEAFF
CDR3 DNA: TGTGCCAGCAGCCAAGAGAGACAGGTCAAACCTGAAGCTTTCTTT

V gene: TRBV7-2
clone size: few
J gene: TRBJ2-6
D gene: -
CDR3 length: 13
CDR3 protein: CASLFYGANVLTF
CDR3 DNA: TGTGCCAGCCTTTTTTATGGGGCCAACGTCCTGACTTTC

V gene: TRBV7-9
clone size: -
J gene: TRBJ2-1
D gene: TRBD2
CDR3 length: 14
CDR3 protein: CAKMSGGPGNEQFF
CDR3 DNA: TGTGCCAAAATGAGCGGGGGGCCTGGTAATGAGCAGTTCTTC

V gene: TRBV2
clone size: -
J gene: TRBJ2-7
D gene: TRBD1
CDR3 length: 15
CDR3 protein: CASSGGGQGNYEQYF
CDR3 DNA: TGTGCCAGCAGTGGAGGGGGACAGGGTAACTACGAGCAGTACTTC

V gene: TRBV6-1
clone size: -
J gene: TRBJ1-4
D gene: -
CDR3 length: 14
CDR3 protein: CASSELANNEKLFF
CDR3 DNA: TGTGCCAGCAGTGAGTTGGCTAATAATGAAAAACTGTTTTTT

V gene: TRBV6-1
clone size: -
J gene: TRBJ2-7
D gene: -
CDR3 length: 11
CDR3 protein: CASSEAVEQYF
CDR3 DNA: TGTGCCAGCAGTGAAGCGGTCGAGCAGTACTTC

V gene: TRBV4-2
clone size: -
J gene: TRBJ2-3
D gene: -
CDR3 length: 19
CDR3 protein: CASSQDFPSPAGEGDTQYF
CDR3 DNA: TGTGCCAGCAGCCAAGATTTCCCCTCCCCGGCAGGGGAGGGAGATACGCAGTATTTT

V gene: TRBV7-8
clone size: -
J gene: TRBJ1-3
D gene: -
CDR3 length: 14
CDR3 protein: CASSLEVSGNTIYF
CDR3 DNA: TGTGCCAGCAGCTTGGAAGTCTCTGGAAACACCATATATTTT